The clone carrying this T cell receptor beta chain showed up just a few times. The CDR3 is 13 amino acids. Losses at the gene ends were 8 bases for V and 1 base for J; bases not matched to a gene: 6. The germline V gene has CDR1 SGHDT and CDR2 YYEEEE. The entry originates in a study of T cells of healthy individuals. Via MiXCR, TCRdb re-called the 5' RACE reads, giving one row per CDR3 protein. Altogether tens of thousands of distinct CDR3 sequences are present, about 4.5% being singletons, with the ten largest covering about 10%. The V gene is TRBV5-6, the J gene TRBJ2-7, with 7 bases that match TRBD1. The TCR comes from a human donor in good health. CDR3 nucleotides: TGTGCCAGTAGACAGGGAGCGTCCTACGAGCAGTACTTC. Translation gives CASRQGASYEQYF.